This passage covers 10 T cell receptor beta chains from one sample sequenced in a study of beta chain features in type 1 diabetes. Study observations and caveats: When Type 1 diabetes patients were examined, their TCRB CDR3s proved moderately but significantly shorter in all four CD4+ subsets.

Expressed TCRB transcripts were sequenced because the entire RNA isolate underwent reverse transcription. Repertoires were generated with immunoSEQ multiplex PCR, while TCRdb's copy carries only in-frame clones and drops some. The data contain 400,000 or so clones, approximately 12% of them seen just once; the ten biggest clones take up about 0.01%. These receptors' antigens are unknown. Sequenced material: naive CD4+ T cells from blood. These TCRs come from a woman in her late teens or twenties with type 1 diabetes.

The chain employs TRBV7-2 and TRBJ2-7; TRBD2 might be the D (6 bases). CDR1 SGHTA and CDR2 FQGNSA come from the germline V gene. V gave up 2 bases and J gave up 6 bases, with 11 bases separating them. The CDR3 sequence is 13 residues long. The CDR3 loop reads CASSLKEGTEQYF. The DNA of the CDR3 is TGTGCCAGCAGCTTAAAGGAGGGAACCGAGCAGTACTTC.

V is TRBV5-6 and J is TRBJ2-3, with D tentatively TRBD1 (6 bases). V dropped 1 base and J dropped 1 base, with 13 bases sitting between them. This CDR3 comprises 16 residues. Germline CDR1 and CDR2: SGHDT and YYEEEE. CDR3 nucleotides: TGTGCCAGCAGCTTGCGACAGGTCCCGGGCACAGATACGCAGTATTTT. Translated, it gives CASSLRQVPGTDTQYF.

The V and J genes are TRBV7-2 and TRBJ1-1, with 10 bases fitting TRBD1. Germline V gives CDR1 SGHTA, CDR2 FQGNSA. J gave up 3 bases and V 0 bases, and 4 bases lay outside the gene matches. CDR3 size: 16 residues. DNA for the CDR3: TGTGCCAGCAGCTTAGCAGGGACAGGGGTATACACTGAAGCTTTCTTT. This gives the protein CASSLAGTGVYTEAFF.

The J gene is TRBJ1-1, the V gene TRBV7-9, with D uncertain. The CDR3 sequence is 14 residues long. Germline CDR1 is SEHNR and CDR2 is FQNEAQ (reference sequence). Trimming took 4 bases from V and 3 from J, leaving 12 bases between them. Written as DNA, the CDR3 is TGTGCCAGCAGCTCCCATTTGGGCTACACTGAAGCTTTCTTT. The encoded protein is CASSSHLGYTEAFF.

The chain joins TRBV27 to TRBJ2-3, with TRBD2 as a possible D gene (5 bases). Germline CDR1 MNHEY, CDR2 SMNVEV (reference sequence). The V and J ends lost 3 bases and 1 base respectively, with 14 bases between them. CDR3 length equals 16 residues. The CDR3 DNA is TGTGCCAGCAGTTTTCGGGGAGTGGGAGGCACAGATACGCAGTATTTT. As protein: CASSFRGVGGTDTQYF.

In its sample, this clone was seen a few times. V usage is TRBV5-1 and J usage is TRBJ1-6; D call uncertain. CDR1 and CDR2 from the germline V gene are SGHRS and YFSETQ. The V end was cut by 2 bases, the J end by 6 bases, with 9 bases between. The CDR3 is 14 amino acids. CDR3 sequence reads: CASSFRGANSPLHF. The CDR3 DNA sequence: TGCGCCAGCAGCTTCCGAGGAGCTAATTCACCCCTCCACTTT.

The rearrangement uses TRBV4-1 and TRBJ2-5; TRBD2 matches 9 bases. The germline V gene encodes CDR1 MGHRA and CDR2 YSYEKL. The CDR3 sequence is 16 residues long. V lost 4 bases to trimming and J lost 5 bases; unmatched junction nucleotides: 11. For the CDR3, the DNA is TGCGCCAGCAGCCCCTCCGGCGGGAGGGCCAGGGAGACCCAGTACTTC. This encodes CASSPSGGRARETQYF.

This rearrangement joins TRBV29-1 to TRBJ2-7; a weak D match, TRBD2 (6 bases). The CDR3 contains 12 residues. CDR1 is SQVTM and CDR2 is ANQGSEA in the germline V gene. Trimming cost V 7 bases and J 1 base, with 11 bases left between them. The CDR3 protein is CSASRGSYEQYF. CDR3 bases: TGCAGCGCCAGCCGGGGGTCCTACGAGCAGTACTTC.

This clone occurred once. The V gene is TRBV11-3, the J gene TRBJ1-2, with TRBD1 matching 10 bases. This CDR3 is built from 20 residues. From germline, CDR1 is SGHNT and CDR2 YENEEA. The V and J ends lost 7 bases and 0 bases, in that order; junction bases with no gene match: 20. The DNA for the CDR3 is TGTGCCAGCACCGAAGGGACAGGGGTCTGGATCTGGATAGCTAACTATGGCTACACCTTC. It is translated as CASTEGTGVWIWIANYGYTF.

This clone was seen only a few times. This chain connects TRBV25-1 to TRBJ1-4; TRBD1 agrees at 7 bases. V lost 5 bases, J lost 8 bases, and 8 bases stayed unmatched. There are 14 residues in the CDR3. Germline lookup yields CDR1 MGHDK and CDR2 SYGVNS. DNA for the CDR3: TGTGCCAGCAGTAGGGGACAGAAGGGAGAAAAACTGTTTTTT. This gives the protein CASSRGQKGEKLFF.